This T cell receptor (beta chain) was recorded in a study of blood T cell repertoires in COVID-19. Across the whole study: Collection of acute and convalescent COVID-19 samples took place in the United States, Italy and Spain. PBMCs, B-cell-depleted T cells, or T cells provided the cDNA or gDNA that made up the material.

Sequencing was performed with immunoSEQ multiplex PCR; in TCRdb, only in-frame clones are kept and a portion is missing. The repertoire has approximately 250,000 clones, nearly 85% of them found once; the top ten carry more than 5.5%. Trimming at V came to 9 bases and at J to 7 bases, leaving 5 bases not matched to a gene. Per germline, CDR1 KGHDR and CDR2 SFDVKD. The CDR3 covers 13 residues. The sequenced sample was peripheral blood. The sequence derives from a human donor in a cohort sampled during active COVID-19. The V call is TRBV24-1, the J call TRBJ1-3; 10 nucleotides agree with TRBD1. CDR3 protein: CATQQTGGNTIYF. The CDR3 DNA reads TGTGCCACCCAACAGACAGGGGGCAACACCATATATTTT.